One T cell receptor (beta chain) is described in this entry. The antigen is unknown. The identical CDR3 is also encoded by other nucleotide sequences in the sample. Division of CD4+ cells produced a CD45RA+ naive subset and a CD45RA-negative memory subset. Some 32,000 T cell genomes, or around 180 ng DNA, went into the sorted-subset replicate PCRs. Sequencing used immunoSEQ multiplex PCR; TCRdb keeps in-frame clones, though not all of them. The sample has around 940,000 clones, 60% to 85% seen once. Trimming took off 6 bases at V and 4 bases at J, with 15 bases between the two ends. From germline, CDR1 is ENHRY and CDR2 SYGVKD. The CDR3 is 14 residues long. The data derive from a study of shared clonotypes between healthy human individuals. For the study at large: Participating donors consisted of two women and a few men aged 18 to 49. Study conclusions and caveats: It was only blood that was sampled, and tissue repertoires likely differ.

This rearrangement joins TRBV10-3 to TRBJ1-1; D may be TRBD1 (5 bases). Sample: memory CD4+ T cells sorted from blood. Documented subset: CD45RA-negative fraction. The clonotype was recovered from a man aged 18 to 30 in good health. CDR3 loop: CAIRTDSGGTEAFF. CDR3 nucleotide sequence: TGTGCCATCAGGACCGATAGCGGGGGCACTGAAGCTTTCTTT.